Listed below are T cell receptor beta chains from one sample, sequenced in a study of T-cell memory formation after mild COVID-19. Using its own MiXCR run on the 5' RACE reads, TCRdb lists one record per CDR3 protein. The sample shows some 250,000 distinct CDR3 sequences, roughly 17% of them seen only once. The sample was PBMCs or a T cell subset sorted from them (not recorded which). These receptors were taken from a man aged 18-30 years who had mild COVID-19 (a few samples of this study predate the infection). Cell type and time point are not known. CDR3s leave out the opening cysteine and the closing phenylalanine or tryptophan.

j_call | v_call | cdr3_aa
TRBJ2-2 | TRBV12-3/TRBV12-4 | AIREAGELF
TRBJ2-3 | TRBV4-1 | ASSQDPLEGRTDTQY
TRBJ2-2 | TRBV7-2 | ASSLVPLAVGELF
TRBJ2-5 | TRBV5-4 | ASSLPSGIQETQY
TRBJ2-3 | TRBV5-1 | ASANPDDTQY
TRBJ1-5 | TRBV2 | ASSPPGRGGNQPQH
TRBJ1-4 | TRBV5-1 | ASSYQGIGNEKLF
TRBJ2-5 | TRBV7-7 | ASGTLQETQY
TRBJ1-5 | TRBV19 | ASRGQGAVTGSNQPQH
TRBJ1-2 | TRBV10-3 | AISEPGENYGYT
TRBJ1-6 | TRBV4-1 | ASSQPQGELH
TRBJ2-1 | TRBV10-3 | ATGDRGPPNEQF
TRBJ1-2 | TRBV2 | ASNSVRGLVYGYT
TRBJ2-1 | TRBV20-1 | SARDPARGEQF
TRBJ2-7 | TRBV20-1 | SAPGLAGGLDYEQY
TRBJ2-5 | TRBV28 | ASSLLQAIQETQY
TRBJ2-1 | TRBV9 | ASSAGTGGIDEQF